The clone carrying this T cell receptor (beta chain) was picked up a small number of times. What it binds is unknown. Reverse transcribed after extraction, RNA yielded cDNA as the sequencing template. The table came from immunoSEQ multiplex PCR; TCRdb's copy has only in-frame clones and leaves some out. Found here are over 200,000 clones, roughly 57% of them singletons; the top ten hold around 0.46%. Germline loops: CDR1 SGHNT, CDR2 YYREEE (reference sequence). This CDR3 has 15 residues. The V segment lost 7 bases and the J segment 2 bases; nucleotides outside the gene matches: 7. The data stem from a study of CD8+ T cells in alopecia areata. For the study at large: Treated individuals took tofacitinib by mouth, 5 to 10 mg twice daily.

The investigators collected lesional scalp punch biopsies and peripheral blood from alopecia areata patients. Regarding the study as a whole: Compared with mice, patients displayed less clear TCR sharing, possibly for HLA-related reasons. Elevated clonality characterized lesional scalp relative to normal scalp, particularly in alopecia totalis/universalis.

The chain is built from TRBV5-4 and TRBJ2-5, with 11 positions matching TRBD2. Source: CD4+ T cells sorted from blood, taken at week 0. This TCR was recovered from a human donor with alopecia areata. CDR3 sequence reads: CASPTSGGGQETQYF. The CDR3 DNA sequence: TGTGCCAGCCCTACTAGCGGGGGCGGGCAAGAGACCCAGTACTTC.